This TCR beta chain was sequenced for a study of cytomegalovirus exposure and HLA in healthy donors (dated by TCRdb to about 2017). The study in broad terms: In an earlier analysis of 587 of the donors, around 290 Gb of sequence data and 90 million to 120 million unique TCR beta sequences from about 179 million T cells were reported. Using immunosequencing, the study profiled T cell repertoires from about 650 subjects and related those repertoires to cytomegalovirus serostatus. Typing coverage varied by locus: about 629-630 donors for A, B, C, DRB1 and DQB1; roughly 510 for DQA1; more than 600 for DPA1; under 490 for DPB1. The genetic ancestry cluster associated with self-reported Caucasian donors included 80% to 90% of the approximately 410 genotyped donors. To decide whether each TCR beta V gene segment behaved as functional or pseudogenic, an earlier analysis of some 580 of the donors relied on high-throughput TCR beta sequencing. Alongside the repertoire data, information on donor age, sex, ethnicity and CMV serostatus was compiled. The study was designed to test whether signatures of past pathogen exposure could be identified by cataloging public T cell receptors. In the later analysis, no new phenotypic data were used to find candidate immune exposures; instead, reliance was placed on TCR beta sequences and their occurrence across donors. Among some 410 genotyped donors of the cohort, an average of about 220,000 unique TCR beta nucleotide sequences was sequenced per donor, of which 15% to 20% were non-productive. Besides the first cohort of roughly 660 subjects, a separate validation cohort made up of around 120 different subjects was used. Every repertoire in the discovery cohort had been generated on one and the same sequencing platform. A later analysis re-examined previously published TCR beta repertoires from hundreds of donors and added high-resolution HLA genotyping to investigate patterns of TCR occurrence. A handful of DR-DQ haplotypes were handled as single units for association and clustering because linkage in the cohort was strong. To predict cytomegalovirus infection status, the study brought together high-throughput TCR immunosequencing, statistical association of individual TCRs with disease status, and machine learning. An early release covering roughly 580 HLA-typed donors comprised about 310 gigabases of sequencing data and some 79 million unique TCR sequences. HLA typing covered class I and class II loci at four-digit resolution. A later genetic analysis used genome-wide SNP genotypes for about three fifths of the 666 donors, treating that subset as a discovery cohort.

Concerning this clone itself: Its recognized antigen is unknown.

General findings and caveats noted by the study authors: In a later analysis, HLA-associated TCR beta chains showed more clonal expansion and lower generation probabilities than non-associated chains that were equally common. A later analysis found that most CMV-associated TCR beta chains appeared HLA-restricted, with HLA associations seemingly driven largely by CMV exposure. For the cohort, immune exposure information was limited to CMV serostatus. Some IMGT-functional V segments, including TRBV6-2 and TRBV6-3, could not be told apart with the 87-base-pair reads, so those segments were excluded. In this cohort, only TCR beta chains were sequenced, and detectable features were limited by the absence of alpha or paired-chain data. A further reported finding was that TCR beta sequences accurately predicted the HLA-A and HLA-B alleles for most subjects in the first cohort. A few of the identified cytomegalovirus-associated TCR beta chains were confirmed in vitro to be specific for cytomegalovirus antigens. Because some donors lacked HLA typing at each locus, the association tests relied only on the typed subset. Because counts were too low, 15 or so rarely observed V segments, including chromosome 9 orphons, were excluded from the earlier analysis of several hundred of the donors. Roughly uniform sequencing depth across donors was assumed in presence/absence analyses, although this assumption may not hold. In a later genetic analysis, fewer N-insertions in productive TCRs were reported among donors in an Asian-associated ancestry cluster than the approximately 670-donor mean. Assigning TCR associations to individual alleles was difficult when HLA alleles, especially DR and DQ, strongly co-occurred. In a later analysis, several top co-occurrence clusters were reported to appear linked to parvovirus B19, influenza, CMV and Epstein-Barr virus. Most TCR sequences were observed very rarely across donors, whereas some public TCRs were present in many individuals. The authors suggested that the approach could potentially be extended to other disease states and immunological phenotypes. In the study, some 160 TCR beta chains were listed as associated with cytomegalovirus. V-gene and J-gene trimming of TCR beta chains was associated with a missense DCLRE1C variant in a later genetic analysis, and the association was replicated in an independent cohort. Cytomegalovirus status was reported to be diagnosed by the classifier with high specificity and sensitivity in both the original and validation cohorts. In a later analysis, some 18,000 TCR beta sequences were associated with specific HLA alleles at a false discovery rate of 0.05. In an earlier analysis of 587 of the donors, most TCR beta V segments appeared in productive rearrangements about 87% or about 30% of the time, broadly matching IMGT annotations. Correlated functional status among segregating V segments might be attributable to linkage disequilibrium, but an unknown experimental factor could not be ruled out. According to a later analysis, TCR association rates differed among HLA loci, with DRB1 alleles showing the most associated TCRs and HLA-C alleles showing the fewest. The sequencing pipeline was judged likely to have produced a cluster of highly shared sequence variants as a technical artifact.

The cohort consisted of 650 to 850 healthy bone marrow donors. At the time of sampling, every cohort member was nominally healthy, though immune exposures that went unrecorded were likely present. The donor was CMV seropositive and was included in the group of 250 to 350 seropositive cohort members. A peripheral blood sample was collected from each donor, and TCR beta sequencing was performed on peripheral blood mononuclear cells. The Qiagen DNeasy Blood Extraction Kit was used to extract genomic DNA from the blood cell samples. Between the V and J ends, shortened by 5 bases and 2 bases respectively, the junction contains 13 bases. CDR1 and CDR2 are drawn from the germline V gene: SGHVS, FNYEAQ. Its CDR3 holds 14 amino acids, cysteine through phenylalanine. The retained sequence is limited to the CDR3, 42 bases, with the frame set at the first base. Library creation used the immunoSEQ multiplex PCR assay. For the multiplex PCR, a mixture combining 60 forward primers for TCR Vbeta segments and 13 reverse primers for TCR Jbeta segments was used. The CDR3 region of rearranged TCR beta genes was amplified from genomic DNA by a multiplex PCR assay. On the Illumina HiSeq System, the amplified TCR beta libraries were sequenced as 87-base-pair reads. The paper's data handling went like this. A later analysis tallied around 80 million unique TCR beta chains across the 640 or so repertoires, and 10 million to 11 million of those chains were shared by two or more donors. Raw reads were error-corrected and collapsed into unique sequences by a nearest-neighbor algorithm in which closely related sequences were merged to remove PCR and sequencing errors. To assign V, D and J gene segments, CDR3 sequences were aligned to IMGT reference sequences. For a sequence to be retained, at least a six-nucleotide match to both a V gene segment and a J gene segment was required. Rearrangements were classified as productive when the CDR3 lacked stop codons and remained in frame with V and J, and all other rearrangements were classified as non-productive. CDR3 was defined according to IMGT convention as the region running from the second conserved V-encoded cysteine to the conserved J-encoded phenylalanine. In an earlier analysis of just under 600 of the donors, sequences lacking an unambiguous match to a single V gene segment were excluded. An earlier analysis of approximately 590 of the donors called V segments functional above 56.7% productive rearrangements and segregating when the between-donor standard deviation exceeded 5%. To diagnose cytomegalovirus status from the catalog of TCR beta chain sequences, a statistical classification framework was built. In a later analysis, V and J genes were assigned by comparing TCR nucleotide sequences against IMGT/GENE-DB human TR gene sequences. A later analysis assigned CDR3 sequences and most-parsimonious VDJ recombination scenarios with the TCRdist pipeline. In a later analysis, each TCR beta chain was defined by its CDR3 amino acid sequence together with its V-gene family, and reads without a unique V-gene family were excluded. In a later analysis, a few hundred highly shared, low-generation-probability nucleotide sequences were removed to address suspected cross-contamination and a sequencing artifact. A later analysis calculated a clonal expansion index for each public chain from normalized within-repertoire ranks of inferred template counts. Generation probabilities in a later analysis came from a VDJ recombination model fitted to out-of-frame rearrangements, and those results were checked against IGoR. In a later analysis, TCR-TCR, TCR-HLA and TCR-CMV co-occurrence was scored with hypergeometric tests, and a repertoire-size bias correction was applied to TCR pairs. A later analysis estimated false discovery rates by permuting HLA or CMV assignments 20 times. In a later analysis, co-occurring TCRs were grouped using DBSCAN, and TCRdist sequence similarity was added for clustering within HLA-allele-positive subsets. Co-occurrence clustering excluded repertoires with fewer than 30,000 or more than 120,000 public chains, plus five with anomalous nucleotide sharing. TCRdb mirrors the immuneACCESS table, restricted to in-frame sequences. Some clones are absent from its copies; in checked studies, under half trace to an unresolved V gene, and the reason for the others is unknown. D and trimming were read from the DNA, whereas the V and J calls and clone size are those reported in that table. This sample's table lists 90,000 to 130,000 clones. The top ten hold 6.5% to 7% of the sample.

The source of this sequence is a middle-aged man in good health and CMV-seropositive. The sample taken for sequencing was PBMCs. This receptor chain uses TRBV7-6 and TRBJ2-7; a tentative D call is TRBD1 (6 bases match). The nucleotide sequence is TGTGCCAGCAGCCCCCCAGGGGCCACCTACGAGCAGTACTTC. It codes for CASSPPGATYEQYF. Joined to the reference TRBV7-6 and TRBJ2-7 proteins, this CDR3 gives the full variable domain: GAGVSQSPRYKVTKRGQDVALRCDPISGHVSLYWYRQALGQGPEFLTYFNYEAQQDKSGLPNDRFSAERPEGSISTLTIQRTEQRDSAMYRCASSPPGATYEQYFGPGTRLTVT.